The 4 T cell receptor beta chains presented below share a single source sample, sequenced in a study of T cells in localized non-small cell lung cancer. The table came from immunoSEQ multiplex PCR; TCRdb's copy has only in-frame clones and leaves some out. Of about 4,000 clones in the sample, about 30% are singletons; the top ten hold about 12%. Sequencing was performed on lung tumor tissue, taken before any cancer treatment. These receptors were taken from a man aged 40 to 70 with stage II lung adenocarcinoma.

V gene TRBV27 combines with J gene TRBJ2-1, with TRBD2 matching 8 bases. Germline lookup yields CDR1 MNHEY and CDR2 SMNVEV (reference sequence). This CDR3 spans 15 amino acids. The ends lost 2 bases at V and 3 bases at J; junction bases unmatched: 3. The CDR3 loop is CASSLVAGGYNEQFF. DNA of the CDR3: TGTGCCAGCAGTTTAGTGGCGGGGGGCTACAATGAGCAGTTCTTC.

This clone is medium-sized. This sequence joins TRBV9 and TRBJ1-4, with TRBD1 matching over 7 bases. This CDR3 is built from 17 residues. V lost 3 bases and J lost 2; bases outside the gene matches: 10. Germline CDR1 SGDLS, CDR2 YYNGEE. CDR3 protein: CASSGGGALATNEKLFF. As DNA, the CDR3 is TGTGCCAGCAGCGGAGGGGGCGCTTTAGCGACTAATGAAAAACTGTTTTTT.

This clone is deemed medium-sized. The chain uses TRBV14 and TRBJ1-1, with a tentative D call TRBD1 (5 bases). Germline V CDR1 and CDR2: SGHDN, FVKESK. Trimming stripped 1 base from V and 4 bases from J, with 7 bases between. The CDR3 has 13 residues. The CDR3 sequence is CASSQVRGTEAFF. Here the CDR3 DNA reads TGTGCCAGCAGCCAAGTTAGGGGCACTGAAGCTTTCTTT.

This clone counts as large. The CDR3 DNA reads TGTGCCAGCAGACCACCCAGTCGGAACACTGAAGCTTTCTTT. The encoded protein is CASRPPSRNTEAFF. This chain links TRBV28 with TRBJ1-1; D call uncertain. Germline loops: CDR1 MDHEN, CDR2 SYDVKM. CDR3 length equals 14 residues. Trimming shortened V by 6 bases and J by 1 base, and 12 bases separated the two germline ends.